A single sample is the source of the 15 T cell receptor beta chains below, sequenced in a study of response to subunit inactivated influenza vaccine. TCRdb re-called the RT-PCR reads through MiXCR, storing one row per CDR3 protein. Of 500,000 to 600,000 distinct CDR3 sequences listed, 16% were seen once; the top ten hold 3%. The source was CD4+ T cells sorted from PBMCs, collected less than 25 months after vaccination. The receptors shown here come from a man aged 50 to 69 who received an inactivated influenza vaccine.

The CDR3 protein is CASSPIGLAGVGNTGELFF. As DNA, the CDR3 is TGTGCCAGCTCACCAATTGGACTAGCGGGAGTGGGAAACACCGGGGAGCTGTTTTTT. V is TRBV18 and J is TRBJ2-2; the match to TRBD2 covers 13 bases. The CDR3 spans 19 residues. Trimming at V came to 2 bases and at J to 2 bases, leaving 8 bases not matched to a gene. CDR1 is KGHSH, CDR2 LQKENI, per germline.

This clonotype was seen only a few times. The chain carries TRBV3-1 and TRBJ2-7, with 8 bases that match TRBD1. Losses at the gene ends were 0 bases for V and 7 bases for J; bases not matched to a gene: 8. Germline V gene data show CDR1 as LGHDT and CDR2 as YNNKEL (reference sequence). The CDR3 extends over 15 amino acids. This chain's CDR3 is CASSQDLQGAREQYF. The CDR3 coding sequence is TGTGCCAGCAGCCAAGATCTCCAGGGGGCTCGGGAGCAGTACTTC.

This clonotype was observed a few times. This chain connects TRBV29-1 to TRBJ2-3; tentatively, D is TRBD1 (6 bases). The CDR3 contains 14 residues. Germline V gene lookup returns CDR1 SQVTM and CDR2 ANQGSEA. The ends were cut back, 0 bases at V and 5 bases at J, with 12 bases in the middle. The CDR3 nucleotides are TGCAGCGTTGAAGACAGGGGTTCACAAGATACGCAGTATTTT. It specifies CSVEDRGSQDTQYF.

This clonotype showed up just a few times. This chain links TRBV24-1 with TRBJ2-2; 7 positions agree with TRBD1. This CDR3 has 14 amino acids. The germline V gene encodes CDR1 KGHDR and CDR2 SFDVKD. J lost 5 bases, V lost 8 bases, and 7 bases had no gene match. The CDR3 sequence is CATKGTDMTGELFF. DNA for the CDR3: TGTGCCACCAAAGGGACAGATATGACCGGGGAGCTGTTTTTT.

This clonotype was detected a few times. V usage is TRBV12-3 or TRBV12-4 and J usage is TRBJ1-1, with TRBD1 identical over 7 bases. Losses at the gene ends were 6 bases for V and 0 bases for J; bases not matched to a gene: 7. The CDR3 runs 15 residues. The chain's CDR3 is CASRDEGQLNTEAFF. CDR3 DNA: TGTGCCAGCAGAGATGAGGGACAGCTGAACACTGAAGCTTTCTTT.

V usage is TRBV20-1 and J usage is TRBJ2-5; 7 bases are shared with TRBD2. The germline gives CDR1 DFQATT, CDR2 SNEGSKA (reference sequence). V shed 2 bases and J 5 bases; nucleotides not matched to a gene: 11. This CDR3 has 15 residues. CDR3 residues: CSARSQGGVGETQYF. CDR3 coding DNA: TGCAGTGCTAGAAGTCAGGGAGGGGTCGGGGAGACCCAGTACTTC.

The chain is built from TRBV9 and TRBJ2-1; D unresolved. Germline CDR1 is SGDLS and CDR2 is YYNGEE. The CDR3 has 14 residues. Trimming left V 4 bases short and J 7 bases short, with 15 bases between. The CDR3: CASSPGGRRNEQFF. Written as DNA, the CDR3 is TGTGCCAGCAGCCCCGGTGGGCGGCGGAATGAGCAGTTCTTC.

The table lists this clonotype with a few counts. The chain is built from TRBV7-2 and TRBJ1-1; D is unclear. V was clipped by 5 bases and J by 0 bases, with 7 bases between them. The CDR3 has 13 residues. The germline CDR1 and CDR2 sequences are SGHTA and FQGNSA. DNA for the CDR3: TGTGCCAGCAGCCAGAAAATGAACACTGAAGCTTTCTTT. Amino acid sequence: CASSQKMNTEAFF. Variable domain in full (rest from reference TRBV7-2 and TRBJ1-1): GAGVSQSPSNKVTEKGKDVELRCDPISGHTALYWYRQSLGQGLEFLIYFQGNSAPDKSGLPSDRFSAERTGGSVSTLTIQRTQQEDSAVYLCASSQKMNTEAFFGQGTRLTVV.

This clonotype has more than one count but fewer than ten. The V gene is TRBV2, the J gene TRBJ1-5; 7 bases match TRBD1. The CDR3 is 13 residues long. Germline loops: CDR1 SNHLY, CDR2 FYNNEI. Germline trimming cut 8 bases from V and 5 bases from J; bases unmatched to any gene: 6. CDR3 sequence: CASGTEFYQPQHF. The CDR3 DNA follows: TGTGCCAGCGGGACAGAATTCTATCAGCCCCAGCATTTT.

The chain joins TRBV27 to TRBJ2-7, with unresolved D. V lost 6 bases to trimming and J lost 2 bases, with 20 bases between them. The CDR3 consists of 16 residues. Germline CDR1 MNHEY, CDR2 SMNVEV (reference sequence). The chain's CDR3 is CASSPTYRSNPYEQYF. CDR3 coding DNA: TGTGCCAGCAGCCCGACTTACCGCTCTAACCCCTACGAGCAGTACTTC.

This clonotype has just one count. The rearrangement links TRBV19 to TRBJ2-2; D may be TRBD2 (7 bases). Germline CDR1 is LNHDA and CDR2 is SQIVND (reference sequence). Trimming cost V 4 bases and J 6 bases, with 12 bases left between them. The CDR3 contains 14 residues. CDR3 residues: CASSTRGTSGELFF. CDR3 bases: TGTGCCAGTAGTACGCGGGGGACATCCGGGGAGCTGTTTTTT.

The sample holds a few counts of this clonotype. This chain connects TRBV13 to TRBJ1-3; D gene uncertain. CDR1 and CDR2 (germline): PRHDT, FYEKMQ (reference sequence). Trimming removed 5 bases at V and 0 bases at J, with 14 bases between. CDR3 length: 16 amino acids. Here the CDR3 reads CASSPSPNSSGNTIYF. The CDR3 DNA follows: TGTGCCAGCAGCCCCAGCCCGAATAGCTCTGGAAACACCATATATTTT. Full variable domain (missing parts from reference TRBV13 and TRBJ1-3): AAGVIQSPRHLIKEKRETATLKCYPIPRHDTVYWYQQGPGQDPQFLISFYEKMQSDKGSIPDRFSAQQFSDYHSELNMSSLELGDSALYFCASSPSPNSSGNTIYFGEGSWLTVV.

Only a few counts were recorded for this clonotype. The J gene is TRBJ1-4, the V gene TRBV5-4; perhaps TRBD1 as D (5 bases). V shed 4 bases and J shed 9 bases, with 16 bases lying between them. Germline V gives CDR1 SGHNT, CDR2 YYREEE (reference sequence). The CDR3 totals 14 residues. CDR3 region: CASSVGGAGKKLFF. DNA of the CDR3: TGTGCCAGCAGCGTTGGAGGGGCCGGGAAAAAACTGTTTTTT. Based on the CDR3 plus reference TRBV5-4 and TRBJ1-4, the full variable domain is ETGVTQSPTHLIKTRGQQVTLRCSSQSGHNTVSWYQQALGQGPQFIFQYYREEENGRGNFPPRFSGLQFPNYSSELNVNALELDDSALYLCASSVGGAGKKLFFGSGTQLSVL.

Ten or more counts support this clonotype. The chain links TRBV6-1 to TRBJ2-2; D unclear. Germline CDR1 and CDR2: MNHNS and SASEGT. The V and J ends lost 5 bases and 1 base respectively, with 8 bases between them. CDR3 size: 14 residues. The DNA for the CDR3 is TGTGCCAGCAGTCGTGCAGGGAACACCGGGGAGCTGTTTTTT. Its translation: CASSRAGNTGELFF.

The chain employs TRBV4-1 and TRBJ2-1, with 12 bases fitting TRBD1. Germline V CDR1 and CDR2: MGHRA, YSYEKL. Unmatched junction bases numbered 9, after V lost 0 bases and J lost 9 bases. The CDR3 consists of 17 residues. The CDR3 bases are TGCGCCAGCAGCCAAGATCCAACCGGGACAGGGGGCAGTGAGCAGTTCTTC. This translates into CASSQDPTGTGGSEQFF.